This TCR beta chain is from a study of T-cell memory formation after mild COVID-19. Across the study: Clusters were largely donor specific.

This clonotype was detected many times. Its antigen remains unidentified. With constant-segment primers, 5'RACE yielded cDNA libraries of TCR alpha and TCR beta that carried sample barcodes and UMIs. TCRdb itself ran the 5' RACE reads through MiXCR, one entry per CDR3 protein. In the table there are about 310,000 distinct CDR3 sequences, about 16% of which are singletons. Study results and limitations: The CD4+ clones that contracted clustered mainly within CM and EM, and the CD8+ clones concentrated in EMRA.

From germline, CDR1 is SGHVS and CDR2 FQNEAQ. V dropped 5 bases and J dropped 4 bases, with 12 bases sitting between them. This CDR3 is built from 14 residues. This receptor was taken from a man between 18 and 29 years old who had mild COVID-19 (a few samples of this study predate the infection). Cell type and time point are not known. The genes are TRBV7-8 and TRBJ1-5; D is uncertain. Sequenced input: PBMCs or a T cell subset sorted from them (not recorded which). The CDR3 DNA is TGTGCCAGCAGCACCCGGGCCTCTAATCAGCCCCAGCATTTT. This codes for CASSTRASNQPQHF.